This T cell receptor (beta chain) comes out of a study of cytomegalovirus exposure and HLA in healthy donors (dated by TCRdb to the late 2010s). In terms of the full investigation: An earlier analysis of some 600 of the donors reported 250 to 350 Gb of sequence data and 100 million to 120 million unique TCR beta sequences obtained from approximately 180 million T cells. An early release that covered approximately 600 HLA-typed donors contained approximately 320 gigabases of sequencing data and around 85 million unique TCR sequences. Among the approximately 420 genotyped donors, under 90% belonged to the genetic ancestry cluster associated with self-reported Caucasian donors. The study aimed to test whether cataloging public T cell receptors could reveal signatures of past pathogen exposure. Using immunosequencing, the study profiled T cell repertoires from 500 to 800 subjects and related those repertoires to cytomegalovirus serostatus. Along with the roughly 670-subject first cohort, a separate validation cohort of over a hundred different subjects was used. To predict cytomegalovirus infection status, the study combined high-throughput TCR immunosequencing, statistical association of individual TCRs with disease status, and machine learning. A later analysis re-analyzed previously published TCR beta repertoires from 650 to 800 donors and added high-resolution HLA genotyping to study TCR occurrence patterns. The later analysis used no new phenotypic data to find candidate immune exposures, relying instead on TCR beta sequences and their occurrence across donors. An earlier analysis of nearly 600 of the donors applied high-throughput TCR beta sequencing to assess whether each TCR beta V gene segment acted as functional or pseudogenic. Donor age, sex, ethnicity and CMV serostatus were collected together with the repertoire data. Genome-wide SNP genotypes for about three fifths of the roughly 700 donors were used in a later genetic analysis, which treated that subset as a discovery cohort. Every discovery cohort repertoire had been produced on one sequencing platform. Class I and class II HLA loci were covered by the typing at four-digit resolution. Typing coverage varied by locus: roughly 620-640 donors for A, B, C, DRB1 and DQB1; around 560 for DQA1; about 570 for DPA1; about 450 for DPB1. Four or five DR-DQ haplotypes were handled as single units for association and clustering, since linkage in the cohort was strong. On average, around 230,000 unique TCR beta nucleotide sequences were sequenced per donor among a few hundred genotyped donors of the cohort, with approximately 18% of those sequences being non-productive.

Note on this clone: Its antigen remains unidentified. No quality values exist for individual bases; no much larger clone is one base distant.

The library was built by means of the immunoSEQ multiplex PCR assay. For the multiplex PCR, a mixture combining 60 forward primers for TCR Vbeta segments and 13 reverse primers for TCR Jbeta segments was used. Amplification of the CDR3 region of rearranged TCR beta genes was performed with a multiplex PCR assay on genomic DNA. Amplified TCR beta libraries were sequenced as 87-base-pair reads on the Illumina HiSeq System. As for how the authors treated the data: A later analysis tallied about 77 million unique TCR beta chains across the 660 or so repertoires, and some 12 million of those chains were shared by two or more donors. Raw reads were error-corrected and collapsed into unique sequences by a nearest-neighbor algorithm in which closely related sequences were merged to remove PCR and sequencing errors. V, D and J gene segments were assigned by aligning CDR3 sequences to IMGT reference sequences. For a sequence to be retained, a match of at least six nucleotides was required to both a V gene segment and a J gene segment. Rearrangements were called productive when the CDR3 lacked stop codons and stayed in frame with V and J; all others were non-productive. CDR3 was defined by IMGT convention, running from the second conserved V-encoded cysteine to the conserved J-encoded phenylalanine. The earlier analysis of 500 to 750 of the donors excluded any sequence lacking an unambiguous match to a single V gene segment. An earlier analysis of several hundred of the donors called V segments functional above 56.7% productive rearrangements and segregating when the between-donor standard deviation exceeded 5%. A statistical classification framework was built to diagnose cytomegalovirus status from the catalog of TCR beta chain sequences. A later analysis assigned V and J genes by comparing TCR nucleotide sequences with IMGT/GENE-DB human TR gene sequences. In a later analysis, CDR3 sequences and most-parsimonious VDJ recombination scenarios were assigned using the TCRdist pipeline. In a later analysis, every TCR beta chain was defined by the combination of its CDR3 amino acid sequence and its V-gene family, and reads without a unique V-gene family were dropped. To address suspected cross-contamination and a sequencing artifact, a later analysis removed 550 to 750 highly shared, low-generation-probability nucleotide sequences. For each public chain, a later analysis derived a clonal expansion index from normalized ranks of inferred template counts within each repertoire. In a later analysis, generation probabilities were computed using a VDJ recombination model fitted to out-of-frame rearrangements, and the results were checked against IGoR. In a later analysis, TCR-TCR, TCR-HLA and TCR-CMV co-occurrence was scored with hypergeometric tests, and a repertoire-size bias correction was applied to TCR pairs. False discovery rates were estimated in a later analysis by permuting HLA or CMV assignments 20 times. In a later analysis, co-occurring TCRs were grouped using DBSCAN, and TCRdist sequence similarity was added for clustering within HLA-allele-positive subsets. For co-occurrence clustering, repertoires with fewer than 30,000 or more than 120,000 public chains were excluded, along with four or five repertoires with anomalous nucleotide sharing. TCRdb took over this immuneACCESS table, retaining in-frame rearrangements with V and J assigned. Such tables are incomplete; in checked studies, under half of the missing clones stem from an unresolved V gene, and the remainder is unexplained. V, J and clone size reflect that table, while D and trimming were determined from the DNA. In this sample the table shows about 130,000 clones, approximately 82% of which occur a single time. The leading ten clones occupy around 18% of the sample.

The cohort was made up of 666 healthy bone marrow donors. Cohort members were all nominally healthy when sampled, although unrecorded immune exposures were likely present. The donor was CMV seropositive and was included in the group of 300 or so seropositive cohort members. A peripheral blood sample was collected from each donor, and TCR beta sequencing was performed on peripheral blood mononuclear cells. Genomic DNA extraction from the blood cell samples was performed with the Qiagen DNeasy Blood Extraction Kit. What the study reported, not specific to this receptor: Presence/absence analyses assumed roughly uniform sequencing depth across donors, an assumption that may not hold. In both the original and validation cohorts, the classifier was reported to diagnose cytomegalovirus status with high specificity and sensitivity. Compared with equally common non-associated chains, HLA-associated TCR beta chains in a later analysis were more clonally expanded and had lower generation probabilities. Correlated functional status among segregating V segments might reflect linkage disequilibrium, but an unknown experimental factor could not be ruled out. Specific HLA alleles were associated with about 17,000 TCR beta sequences at a false discovery rate of 0.05 in a later analysis. Across donors, most TCR sequences were observed very rarely, whereas some public TCRs were present in many individuals. In vitro tests confirmed that three of the cytomegalovirus-associated TCR beta chains recognize cytomegalovirus antigens. In a later genetic analysis, a missense DCLRE1C variant was associated with V-gene and J-gene trimming of TCR beta chains, and the association was replicated in an independent cohort. It was suggested by the authors that the approach could potentially be generalized to other disease states and immunological phenotypes. Compared with the approximately 670-donor mean, donors in an Asian-associated ancestry cluster had fewer N-insertions in productive TCRs, according to a later genetic analysis. According to a later analysis, TCR association rates differed among HLA loci, with DRB1 alleles showing the most associated TCRs and HLA-C alleles showing the fewest. Broadly in line with IMGT annotations, most TCR beta V segments showed up in productive rearrangements about 87% or about 30% of the time in an earlier analysis of 587 of the donors. The only immune exposure information available for the cohort was CMV serostatus. Assigning TCR associations to individual alleles was difficult when HLA alleles, especially DR and DQ, strongly co-occurred. A further reported finding was that TCR beta sequences accurately predicted the HLA-A and HLA-B alleles for most subjects in the first cohort. The earlier analysis of 587 of the donors excluded fewer than 20 rarely observed V segments, including chromosome 9 orphons, because counts were too low. Several of the top co-occurrence clusters appeared to be linked to parvovirus B19, influenza, CMV and Epstein-Barr virus, according to a later analysis. The study listed 164 TCR beta chains as associated with cytomegalovirus. HLA typing was unavailable for some donors at each locus, so association tests used only the typed subset. The sequencing pipeline was judged likely to have produced a cluster of highly shared sequence variants as a technical artifact. A later analysis found that most CMV-associated TCR beta chains appeared HLA-restricted, with HLA associations seemingly driven largely by CMV exposure. Some IMGT-functional V segments, including TRBV6-2 and TRBV6-3, could not be distinguished by the 87-base-pair reads and were therefore excluded. The cohort was sequenced for TCR beta chains only, and without alpha or paired-chain data the features that could be detected were limited.

Per the germline V gene, MDHEN is the CDR1 and SYDVKM is the CDR2. The CDR3 runs 13 amino acids, cysteine and phenylalanine included. Kept here is only the CDR3 DNA, which spans 39 bases and is read in frame from base 1. The trim is 3 bases for V and 12 bases for J, with a gap of 15 bases between the germline ends. Source material: PBMCs. Recombination joined TRBV28 with TRBJ2-1; TRBD2 is a weak D gene call, 6 bases matching. The sequence was collected from a man younger than 35 in good health and CMV-seropositive. The DNA reads TGTGCCAGCAGTTTGCAGCTGGGGGGTGTGCAGTTCTTC. It specifies CASSLQLGGVQFF.